The 24 T cell receptor beta chains reported below all come from one sample, sequenced in a study of T cell responses to AZD1222 COVID-19 vaccine. Some clones are missing from TCRdb's copy, which holds only in-frame ones; the method was immunoSEQ multiplex PCR. The top ten hold 5.5% of the sample, which has 150,000 to 160,000 clones, 86% seen once. Sample: peripheral blood, taken on day 0 of MenACWY control vaccination. These receptor sequences come from an adult in good health.

V usage is TRBV28 and J usage is TRBJ2-4; 10 bases align to TRBD1. V dropped 1 base and J dropped 2; count of bases not matched to a gene: 2. CDR1 MDHEN and CDR2 SYDVKM come from the germline V gene. The CDR3 is made up of 16 amino acids. For the CDR3, the DNA is TGTGCCAGCAGTTTATCGGGACAGGGGCCCAAAAACATTCAGTACTTC. It yields the protein CASSLSGQGPKNIQYF.

The J gene is TRBJ2-1, the V gene TRBV2; TRBD2 agrees at 12 bases. J was trimmed by 11 bases and V by 6 bases; bases with no gene match: 14. The germline CDR1 and CDR2 sequences are SNHLY and FYNNEI. CDR3 length equals 16 residues. The CDR3 sequence is CASRGWGGLAGSQQFF. CDR3 DNA: TGTGCCAGCAGGGGCTGGGGCGGACTAGCGGGATCGCAGCAGTTCTTC.

The rearrangement links TRBV7-2 to TRBJ1-1; the D gene is possibly TRBD1 (5 bases). The CDR3 has 12 amino acids. V lost 5 bases, J lost 4 bases, and 8 bases lay in between. Germline V gene sequence: CDR1 SGHTA, CDR2 FQGNSA. The chain's CDR3 is CASSPQGTEAFF. The CDR3 nucleotides read TGTGCCAGCAGCCCCCAGGGCACTGAAGCTTTCTTT.

The CDR3 sequence: CSVDRGQWTEAFF. The CDR3 DNA reads TGCAGCGTGGACAGGGGCCAGTGGACTGAAGCTTTCTTT. V gene TRBV29-1 combines with J gene TRBJ1-1, with 9 positions matching TRBD1. The CDR3 totals 13 residues. Germline V gene lookup returns CDR1 SQVTM and CDR2 ANQGSEA. Trimming cost V 6 bases and J 5 bases; bases outside gene matches: 7. Drawing the rest from reference TRBV29-1 and TRBJ1-1, the complete variable domain is SAVISQKPSRDICQRGTSLTIQCQVDSQVTMMFWYRQQPGQSLTLIATANQGSEATYESGFVIDKFPISRPNLTFSTLTVSNMSPEDSSIYLCSVDRGQWTEAFFGQGTRLTVV.

The chain carries TRBV7-2 and TRBJ2-3; weak D call: TRBD1 (5 bases). Germline V gives CDR1 SGHTA, CDR2 FQGNSA. The CDR3 is 13 amino acids. With 5 bases removed from V and 2 bases from J, the gap between germline ends came to 8 bases. For the CDR3, the DNA is TGTGCCAGCAGCCCCAGGGCCACAGATACGCAGTATTTT. Residues: CASSPRATDTQYF.

V usage is TRBV7-2 and J usage is TRBJ1-6, with D unclear. V gave up 2 bases and J gave up 7 bases, with 12 bases separating them. This CDR3 is built from 15 residues. Germline V gene lookup returns CDR1 SGHTA and CDR2 FQGNSA. The CDR3 region is CASSLTGRENSPLHF. CDR3 bases: TGTGCCAGCAGCTTAACGGGAAGAGAGAATTCACCCCTCCACTTT.

This clone has only one observation. The chain links TRBV27 to TRBJ2-5; D gene ambiguous. This CDR3 is built from 13 residues. Between the trimmed V and J ends, which lost 1 base and 5 bases, there was a span of 8 bases. Germline V gene lookup returns CDR1 MNHEY and CDR2 SMNVEV (reference sequence). This CDR3 is CASSLWLGETQYF. For the CDR3, the DNA is TGTGCCAGCAGTTTATGGCTGGGGGAGACCCAGTACTTC.

V usage is TRBV6-1 and J usage is TRBJ1-5, with a tentative D call TRBD1 (5 bases). Trimming took 5 bases from V and 5 from J, leaving 13 bases between them. The CDR3 sequence is 14 residues long. In germline, CDR1 is MNHNS, CDR2 SASEGT. CDR3 bases: TGTGCCAGCAGTACCCGACAGTCGGATCAGCCCCAGCATTTT. Translation: CASSTRQSDQPQHF.

The gene calls are TRBV5-1 and TRBJ2-1; 7 positions match TRBD2. With V trimmed by 7 bases and J by 9 bases, 10 bases remained unmatched. Per germline, CDR1 SGHRS and CDR2 YFSETQ. The CDR3 length is 13 residues. The chain's CDR3 is CASGLAVQGEQFF. The CDR3 region has the DNA TGCGCCAGCGGCCTAGCGGTCCAAGGTGAGCAGTTCTTC.

The chain employs TRBV10-3 and TRBJ2-7; 10 bases are shared with TRBD1. V lost 4 bases to trimming and J lost 5 bases; unmatched junction nucleotides: 2. CDR3 length: 13 residues. Germline lookup yields CDR1 ENHRY and CDR2 SYGVKD. CDR3 sequence reads: CAISGGQGDEQYV. CDR3 nucleotide sequence: TGTGCCATCAGTGGAGGACAGGGGGACGAGCAGTACGTC.

A word on this clone: The same CDR3 arises from other DNA sequences in this sample as well. The V gene is TRBV3-1 (or the pseudogene TRBV3-2), the J gene TRBJ1-5; D remains unclear. This CDR3 is 13 amino acids long. From germline, CDR1 is LGHDT and CDR2 YNNKEL (reference sequence). Trimming took 0 bases from V and 5 from J, leaving 5 bases between them. CDR3 in DNA: TGTGCCAGCAGCCAAGATGGAGATCAGCCCCAGCATTTT. It translates to CASSQDGDQPQHF.

The chain has TRBV6-5 and TRBJ2-1; D may be TRBD2 (5 bases). In germline, CDR1 is MNHEY, CDR2 SVGAGI. The CDR3 is 13 residues long. V lost 5 bases, J lost 7 bases, and 12 bases lay in between. CDR3 loop: CASSRSEVNEQFF. CDR3 nucleotide sequence: TGTGCCAGCAGTCGCTCGGAGGTAAATGAGCAGTTCTTC.

The rearrangement links TRBV12-5 to TRBJ2-1, with 16 bases identical to TRBD2. The CDR3 totals 18 residues. The junction had 9 bases not matched to a gene; V was cut back by 2 bases and J by 8 bases. Germline assignment: CDR1 LGHNT and CDR2 FRNRAP. Here the CDR3 reads CASGLFSGTSGGEDEQFF. The CDR3 DNA reads TGTGCTAGTGGTTTGTTCTCCGGGACTAGCGGGGGGGAGGATGAGCAGTTCTTC.

CDR3 sequence (DNA): TGTGCCAGTAGTATTAATCGGATGGGACAAACAGGGGCGAATTCACCCCTCCACTTT. Protein: CASSINRMGQTGANSPLHF. This sequence joins TRBV19 and TRBJ1-6, with 7 bases that match TRBD1. The CDR3 runs 19 residues. Germline-derived CDR1 and CDR2 are LNHDA and SQIVND (reference sequence). V lost 3 bases to trimming and J lost 7 bases; unmatched junction nucleotides: 18.

The rearrangement links TRBV29-1 to TRBJ2-2, with 8 nucleotides matching TRBD1. This CDR3 is 13 amino acids long. Per germline, CDR1 SQVTM and CDR2 ANQGSEA. Unmatched junction bases numbered 6, after V lost 8 bases and J lost 4 bases. CDR3 amino acids: CSFRGLGTGELFF. The DNA of the CDR3 is TGCAGCTTCAGGGGGCTTGGCACCGGGGAGCTGTTTTTT.

V and J are TRBV2 and TRBJ2-2; 12 nucleotides line up with TRBD2. Germline V gene data show CDR1 as SNHLY and CDR2 as FYNNEI. After removal of 6 bases from V and 3 bases from J, the junction contained 5 bases not matched to a gene. The CDR3 totals 16 residues. CDR3 sequence: CASRALAGGYTGELFF. DNA for the CDR3: TGTGCCAGCAGAGCACTAGCGGGGGGTTACACCGGGGAGCTGTTTTTT.

This clone was seen only a few times. V and J are TRBV5-4 and TRBJ2-7; a possible D gene is TRBD1 (6 bases). CDR1 and CDR2 (germline): SGHNT, YYREEE (reference sequence). V lost 4 bases and J 4 bases, leaving 15 bases between the germline ends. The CDR3 is 14 residues long. CDR3 coding DNA: TGTGCCAGCAGCCTTCCAGGGGCTGTGTACGAGCAGTACGTC. The encoded protein is CASSLPGAVYEQYV.

The chain has TRBV6-1 and TRBJ2-2; D might be TRBD1 or TRBD2, each matching 5 bases. CDR1 is MNHNS and CDR2 is SASEGT in the germline V gene. CDR3 size: 14 residues. V lost 2 bases and J 4 bases, leaving 8 bases between the germline ends. Here the CDR3 DNA reads TGTGCCAGCAGTGAATGGGGGACCACCGGGGAGCTGTTTTTT. Its translation is CASSEWGTTGELFF.

Comment on this clone: Compared with germline, one end of the junction differs, possibly owing to a read error. The rearrangement links TRBV30 to TRBJ1-3; D is possibly TRBD1 (6 bases). The CDR3 runs to 12 residues. Germline lookup yields CDR1 GTSNPN and CDR2 SVGIG (reference sequence). CDR3 sequence (DNA): TGTGCCTGGAGTGTACAGCGGGGACATAGAATTTTT. Residues: CAWSVQRGHRIF. The entire variable domain, with the rest obtained from reference TRBV30 and TRBJ1-3, is as follows: SQTIHQWPATLVQPVGSPLSLECTVEGTSNPNLYWYRQAAGRGLQLLFYSVGIGQISSEVPQNLSASRPQDRQFILSSKKLLLSDSGFYLCAWSVQRGHRIFGEGSWLTVV.

The chain combines TRBV2 with TRBJ2-7; D is undetermined. Germline V gene sequence: CDR1 SNHLY, CDR2 FYNNEI. CDR3 length: 10 amino acids. Trimming shortened V by 7 bases and J by 2 bases, and 3 bases separated the two germline ends. The CDR3 is CASTTYEQYF. CDR3 nucleotides: TGTGCCAGCACCACCTACGAGCAGTACTTC.

J is TRBJ2-7 and V is TRBV5-1; 12 nucleotides agree with TRBD1. Looked up from germline, CDR1 is SGHRS and CDR2 is YFSETQ. This CDR3 has 16 residues. V lost 0 bases and J lost 5; bases outside the gene matches: 6. The CDR3, as DNA: TGCGCCAGCAGCTTGGGTGGGGACAGGGGGCCCCACGAGCAGTACTTC. This gives the protein CASSLGGDRGPHEQYF.

The CDR3 reads CASSLDRIFGTIYF. The DNA of the CDR3 is TGTGCCAGCAGCCTGGACCGGATTTTTGGCACCATATATTTT. The chain recombines TRBV14 with TRBJ1-3; D remains ambiguous. The CDR3 loop spans 14 amino acids. With 4 bases removed from V and 9 bases from J, the gap between germline ends came to 16 bases. The germline V gene has CDR1 SGHDN and CDR2 FVKESK.

The gene calls are TRBV20-1 and TRBJ2-3; 14 nucleotides line up with TRBD2. The CDR3 totals 15 residues. J gave up 6 bases and V 3 bases, and 5 bases lay outside the gene matches. Looked up from germline, CDR1 is DFQATT and CDR2 is SNEGSKA (reference sequence). As DNA, the CDR3 is TGCAGTGCTAGTTCCGGGACTAGCGGGAGCGATACGCAGTATTTT. It is translated as CSASSGTSGSDTQYF.

The count of this clone is one. The V call is TRBV7-2, the J call TRBJ2-1, with 8 bases fitting TRBD2. The CDR3 has 15 amino acids. Losses at the gene ends were 3 bases for V and 9 bases for J; bases not matched to a gene: 10. Germline V gene lookup returns CDR1 SGHTA and CDR2 FQGNSA. The CDR3 region is CASSFERGSAREQFF. CDR3 nucleotide sequence: TGTGCCAGCAGCTTCGAGCGGGGGTCTGCGCGTGAGCAGTTCTTC.